The 30 T cell receptor beta chains given below trace back to one sample, sequenced in a study of CD8+ T cells in alopecia areata. In each case, RNA was isolated and then reverse transcribed into cDNA as the sequencing template. Data came from immunoSEQ multiplex PCR; TCRdb stores just in-frame clones and leaves some out. The table records fewer than 110,000 clones, about nine tenths of them present only once. This sample's treatment: oral pan-JAK inhibitor, 5-10 mg twice daily. The sequencing used CD8+ T cells sorted from blood, collected around week 31, from a patient treated with tofacitinib. The receptors derive from a human donor with alopecia areata.

The rearrangement joins TRBV19 to TRBJ2-7; perhaps TRBD1 as D (6 bases). Looked up from germline, CDR1 is LNHDA and CDR2 is SQIVND (reference sequence). The CDR3 extends over 14 amino acids. V lost 6 bases and J lost 0, with 12 bases in between. CDR3 nucleotide sequence: TGTGCCAGTAGCTCAATGGACAGCTCCTACGAGCAGTACTTC. The encoded protein is CASSSMDSSYEQYF. The full variable domain, in which reference TRBV19 and TRBJ2-7 provide the parts outside the CDR3, is DGGITQSPKYLFRKEGQNVTLSCEQNLNHDAMYWYRQDPGQGLRLIYYSQIVNDFQKGDIAEGYSVSREKKESFPLTVTSAQKNPTAFYLCASSSMDSSYEQYFGPGTRLTVT.

The V and J genes are TRBV7-9 and TRBJ1-2; no reliable D call. This CDR3 region has 13 residues. Germline CDR1 is SEHNR and CDR2 is FQNEAQ (reference sequence). The V end was cut by 1 base, the J end by 6 bases, with 9 bases between. The DNA of the CDR3 is TGTGCCAGCAGCTTAGGGCCAGAGGATGGCTACACCTTC. Translating it yields CASSLGPEDGYTF.

The chain joins TRBV28 to TRBJ1-4; D remains unclear. V was cut by 4 bases and J by 4 bases, with 7 bases left in between. This CDR3 contains 13 residues. Germline V lookup: CDR1 MDHEN, CDR2 SYDVKM. CDR3 residues: CASSSMDNEKLFF. The CDR3 DNA reads as TGTGCCAGCAGTTCTATGGATAATGAAAAACTGTTTTTT.

The chain uses TRBV2 and TRBJ2-7, with 11 nucleotides matching TRBD1. V lost 3 bases to trimming and J lost 4 bases; unmatched junction nucleotides: 8. Germline V gene lookup returns CDR1 SNHLY and CDR2 FYNNEI. The CDR3 covers 16 residues. For the CDR3, the DNA is TGTGCCAGCAGTGACCCCAAAGGACAGGGGGCATACGAGCAGTACTTC. It yields the protein CASSDPKGQGAYEQYF.

The chain employs TRBV7-3 and TRBJ2-1; TRBD2 is a possible D gene (5 bases). Trimming shortened V by 2 bases and J by 1 base, and 9 bases separated the two germline ends. Germline CDR1 reads SGHTA; CDR2 reads FQGTGA. This CDR3 comprises 15 residues. CDR3 sequence (DNA): TGTGCCAGCAGCTTAGATCCGGGATCCTACAATGAGCAGTTCTTC. Its translation is CASSLDPGSYNEQFF.

This chain joins TRBV21-1 and TRBJ2-1; the table names TRBD2, a call not compared with the DNA. TRBV21-1 is flagged as a pseudogene. This CDR3 is built from 15 residues. The CDR3 reads CASSKEVDYNNEQFF. CDR3 in DNA: TGTGCCAGCAGCAAAGAGGTGGACTACAACAATGAGCAGTTCTTC.

V usage is TRBV5-6 and J usage is TRBJ2-3; 9 bases are a match to TRBD2. The CDR3 sequence is 16 residues long. Trimming took 1 base from V and 2 from J; bases not matched to a gene: 5. The germline V gene encodes CDR1 SGHDT and CDR2 YYEEEE. CDR3 nucleotides: TGTGCCAGCAGCTTGAGGACTAGCGCTATCACAGATACGCAGTATTTT. It encodes CASSLRTSAITDTQYF. Together with reference TRBV5-6 and TRBJ2-3, the CDR3 gives the full variable domain: DAGVTQSPTHLIKTRGQQVTLRCSPKSGHDTVSWYQQALGQGPQFIFQYYEEEERQRGNFPDRFSGHQFPNYSSELNVNALLLGDSALYLCASSLRTSAITDTQYFGPGTRLTVL.

V gene TRBV21-1 combines with J gene TRBJ2-7; the table gives TRBD2 as D, unverified against the DNA. TRBV21-1 is tagged as a pseudogene. This CDR3 has 16 residues. This CDR3 is CASTEGLFHSSYEQYF. The CDR3 nucleotides read TGTGCCAGCACAGAGGGACTTTTCCACAGCTCCTACGAGCAGTACTTC.

The gene calls are TRBV30 and TRBJ2-2; D perhaps matches TRBD2 (5 bases). This CDR3 region has 17 residues. CDR1 and CDR2 (germline): GTSNPN, SVGIG (reference sequence). V gave up 6 bases and J gave up 4 bases, with 24 bases separating them. The CDR3, as DNA: TGTGCCTGCAACCAGCGGACCCCCTCCTGGGGCACCGGGGAGCTGTTTTTT. This sequence encodes CACNQRTPSWGTGELFF.

Here the CDR3 reads CSVEGGRGLGNTIYF. The CDR3, as DNA: TGCAGCGTTGAAGGCGGCAGGGGGCTCGGAAACACCATATATTTT. The rearrangement uses TRBV29-1 and TRBJ1-3; 8 positions match TRBD1. V gave up 1 base and J gave up 4 bases; unmatched junction bases: 6. This CDR3 is built from 15 residues. Germline V gives CDR1 SQVTM, CDR2 ANQGSEA.

The rearrangement links TRBV5-1 to TRBJ2-7; D call uncertain. The CDR3 covers 11 residues. V gave up 6 bases and J gave up 4 bases, with 8 bases separating them. The germline CDR1 and CDR2 sequences are SGHRS and YFSETQ. CDR3 residues: CASTSDYEQYF. The CDR3 DNA sequence: TGCGCCAGCACCTCGGATTACGAGCAGTACTTC.

The chain joins TRBV15 to TRBJ2-2; D is unresolved. CDR1 and CDR2 from the germline V gene are LNHNV and YYDKDF (reference sequence). The CDR3 totals 13 residues. Deletions cut 1 base from V and 4 bases from J, with 4 bases between. CDR3 bases: TGTGCCACCAGCAGAGGTCCCACCGGGGAGCTGTTTTTT. This encodes CATSRGPTGELFF.

The chain carries TRBV6-1 and TRBJ2-6; 8 nucleotides line up with TRBD1. Trimming at V came to 2 bases and at J to 0 bases, leaving 12 bases not matched to a gene. The CDR3 loop spans 20 amino acids. Germline CDR1 and CDR2: MNHNS and SASEGT. CDR3 protein: CASSERSFWTGISGANVLTF. Written as DNA, the CDR3 is TGTGCCAGCAGTGAAAGGAGCTTTTGGACAGGGATCTCTGGGGCCAACGTCCTGACTTTC.

This chain uses TRBV6-4 with TRBJ1-3, with 7 positions matching TRBD1. This CDR3 contains 15 residues. Trimming took 4 bases from V and 2 from J; bases not matched to a gene: 5. Germline V gene sequence: CDR1 MRHNA, CDR2 SNTAGT. The CDR3 nucleotides read TGTGCCAGCAGTGCCGACGGGACAGCTGGAAACACCATATATTTT. It specifies CASSADGTAGNTIYF.

The chain uses TRBV27 and TRBJ1-6; D remains ambiguous. V lost 2 bases and J 2 bases, leaving 7 bases between the germline ends. The germline V gene has CDR1 MNHEY and CDR2 SMNVEV (reference sequence). This CDR3 has 15 residues. The DNA for the CDR3 is TGTGCCAGCAGTTTAGGGCGGCCCTATAATTCACCCCTCCACTTT. This sequence encodes CASSLGRPYNSPLHF.

This clone was detected only once. V gene TRBV7-9 combines with J gene TRBJ1-2; D gene uncertain. In germline, CDR1 is SEHNR, CDR2 FQNEAQ (reference sequence). Trimming shortened V by 0 bases and J by 6 bases, and 11 bases separated the two germline ends. This CDR3 spans 14 amino acids. The CDR3 protein is CASSLAPSADGYTF. Written as DNA, the CDR3 is TGTGCCAGCAGCTTAGCGCCTTCGGCCGATGGCTACACCTTC.

The chain carries TRBV6-1 and TRBJ1-5; possibly TRBD1 for D (6 bases). This CDR3 region has 14 residues. The germline V gene has CDR1 MNHNS and CDR2 SASEGT. V lost 5 bases, J lost 6 bases, and 14 bases lay in between. The CDR3 DNA is TGTGCCAGCAGTAAGTCAGGGGAGAGTCAGCCCCAGCATTTT. It specifies CASSKSGESQPQHF.

CDR3 amino acids: CASGIGREQYF. The CDR3 DNA reads TGTGCTAGTGGTATTGGGAGGGAGCAGTACTTC. The genes are TRBV12-5 and TRBJ2-5; 7 nucleotides line up with TRBD2. From germline, CDR1 is LGHNT and CDR2 FRNRAP. The CDR3 spans 11 residues. Losses at the gene ends were 5 bases for V and 11 bases for J; bases not matched to a gene: 5.

The chain is built from TRBV27 and TRBJ2-7; D is undetermined. The CDR3 spans 12 residues. Per germline, CDR1 MNHEY and CDR2 SMNVEV (reference sequence). V lost 6 bases to trimming and J lost 4 bases, with 10 bases between them. The CDR3 here is CASSAGWYEQYF. As DNA, the CDR3 is TGTGCCAGCAGCGCCGGATGGTACGAGCAGTACTTC.

This clone was counted between two and nine times. The V gene is TRBV29-1, the J gene TRBJ2-3, with TRBD1 identical over 9 bases. The CDR3 is 15 residues long. Germline CDR1 and CDR2: SQVTM and ANQGSEA. The J segment lost 3 bases and the V segment lost 0 bases, leaving 4 bases of the junction unmatched. CDR3: CSVEDRGTGTDTQYF. The DNA for the CDR3 is TGCAGCGTTGAAGATCGGGGGACAGGGACAGATACGCAGTATTTT.

The chain links TRBV25-1 to TRBJ2-1, with TRBD2 identical over 9 bases. Looked up from germline, CDR1 is MGHDK and CDR2 is SYGVNS. The junction had 3 bases not matched to a gene; V was cut back by 4 bases and J by 5 bases. The CDR3 totals 14 residues. CDR3 in DNA: TGTGCCAGCAGTGTAGCTAGCGGGAACAATGAGCAGTTCTTC. Protein sequence: CASSVASGNNEQFF.

The gene calls are TRBV19 and TRBJ2-7; D remains unclear. There are 12 residues in the CDR3. V was shortened by 7 bases and J by 5 bases, with 12 bases between the two germline ends. Germline loops: CDR1 LNHDA, CDR2 SQIVND (reference sequence). CDR3 DNA: TGTGCCAGTAAGCCTTGGGCGGACGAGCAGTACTTC. It specifies CASKPWADEQYF.

The chain is built from TRBV4-1 and TRBJ2-7; 7 bases are shared with TRBD2. V gave up 4 bases and J gave up 2 bases; unmatched junction bases: 2. CDR3 length: 13 residues. Germline V CDR1 and CDR2: MGHRA, YSYEKL. The CDR3 loop is CASSPGGTYEQYF. The CDR3 DNA reads as TGCGCCAGCAGCCCGGGAGGCACCTACGAGCAGTACTTC.

The rearrangement joins TRBV2 to TRBJ2-3, with D possibly TRBD2 on 6 matching bases. CDR1 and CDR2 from the germline V gene are SNHLY and FYNNEI. Trimming took 0 bases from V and 5 from J, leaving 21 bases between them. The length of the CDR3 is 18 residues. The CDR3 sequence is CASSEAWGSGHEGDTQYF. The CDR3 DNA follows: TGTGCCAGCAGTGAAGCGTGGGGTAGCGGTCATGAGGGAGATACGCAGTATTTT.

The V gene is TRBV5-1, the J gene TRBJ2-3; the D is unclear. The CDR3 loop spans 15 amino acids. Deletions cut 2 bases from V and 2 bases from J, with 12 bases between. The germline CDR1 and CDR2 sequences are SGHRS and YFSETQ. The CDR3 protein is CASSFRTPYTDTQYF. The CDR3 DNA follows: TGCGCCAGCAGCTTCCGGACCCCTTACACAGATACGCAGTATTTT.

This clone was counted a few times. The rearrangement joins TRBV2 to TRBJ2-2; D perhaps matches TRBD2 (6 bases). Germline V gene lookup returns CDR1 SNHLY and CDR2 FYNNEI. The CDR3 has 15 amino acids. The V gene lost 1 base and the J gene lost 1 base, with 7 bases spanning the gap. CDR3 amino acids: CASSEGLENTGELFF. The CDR3 DNA sequence: TGTGCCAGCAGTGAAGGACTAGAGAACACCGGGGAGCTGTTTTTT.

The rearrangement links TRBV25-1 to TRBJ2-7; no clear D. V was pared by 6 bases and J by 0 bases, with 15 bases between. This CDR3 region has 15 residues. Germline V CDR1 and CDR2: MGHDK, SYGVNS. In DNA, the CDR3 is TGTGCCAGCAGGTCCTCGCGCAGTAACTCCTACGAGCAGTACTTC. It codes for CASRSSRSNSYEQYF.

The rearrangement links TRBV7-9 to TRBJ2-1; TRBD2 matches 7 bases. This CDR3 is built from 17 residues. V was clipped by 5 bases and J by 8 bases; unmatched bases: 18. The germline CDR1 and CDR2 sequences are SEHNR and FQNEAQ (reference sequence). CDR3 sequence: CASSGSTGITSAYEQFF. CDR3 in DNA: TGTGCCAGCAGCGGATCCACCGGAATTACTAGCGCCTATGAGCAGTTCTTC.

V is TRBV10-1 and J is TRBJ2-2; no clear D. CDR1 WNHNN and CDR2 SYGVQD come from the germline V gene (reference sequence). The CDR3 sequence is 13 residues long. V was shortened by 8 bases and J by 0 bases, with 7 bases between the two germline ends. The CDR3 sequence is CASRAPNTGELFF. The CDR3 DNA follows: TGCGCCAGCCGGGCCCCGAACACCGGGGAGCTGTTTTTT.

V is TRBV27 and J is TRBJ2-5; D call uncertain. The closer fit of TRBJ2-7 to the DNA end suggests the J call may be wrong. This CDR3 comprises 14 residues. Germline CDR1 is MNHEY and CDR2 is SMNVEV (reference sequence). CDR3 sequence (DNA): TGTGCCAGCAGTTTGAGTAGCCCTTACTACGAGCAGTACTTC. Protein product: CASSLSSPYYEQYF.